These 14 T cell receptor beta chains share one sample of origin, sequenced in a study of cytomegalovirus exposure and HLA in healthy donors (dated by TCRdb to about 2017). The library was built by means of the immunoSEQ multiplex PCR assay. The multiplex PCR relied on a mix of 60 forward primers for TCR Vbeta segments and 13 reverse primers for TCR Jbeta segments. As stored in TCRdb, this immuneACCESS dataset retains in-frame rearrangements with V and J assigned. A fraction of the clones does not appear; measured against another copy, unresolved V genes explain less than half of the discrepancy, and the remainder lacks a known reason. Recorded for this sample are about 150,000 clones; 80% of them occurred a single time. The leading ten clones occupy roughly 2.3% of the sample. Sequencing was carried out using PBMCs. The receptors here all came from a man aged 25-45 years in good health and CMV-seronegative.

V is TRBV2 and J is TRBJ1-4; 9 bases are shared with TRBD1. The CDR3 has 14 amino acids. The V segment lost 7 bases and the J segment 2 bases; nucleotides outside the gene matches: 2. Germline CDR1 is SNHLY and CDR2 is FYNNEI. The CDR3 DNA is TGTGCCAGCAATGACAGGGGGACTAATGAAAAACTGTTTTTT. This translates into CASNDRGTNEKLFF.

V and J are TRBV30 and TRBJ1-3; weak D call: TRBD1 (5 bases). V was pared by 3 bases and J by 5 bases, with 8 bases between. The CDR3 covers 12 residues. CDR1 GTSNPN and CDR2 SVGIG come from the germline V gene (reference sequence). The CDR3 spells CAWRDNRNTIYF. As DNA, the CDR3 is TGTGCCTGGAGGGACAATCGAAACACCATATATTTT.

This clone has only a few counts. The chain couples TRBV5-1 to TRBJ2-7, with TRBD1 identical over 8 bases. J lost 3 bases, V lost 8 bases, and 7 bases had no gene match. CDR3 length: 13 amino acids. Germline V gene lookup returns CDR1 SGHRS and CDR2 YFSETQ. The CDR3 loop reads CASTGTGVYEQYF. In nucleotides, the CDR3 is TGCGCCAGTACCGGGACAGGTGTCTACGAGCAGTACTTC.

The chain joins TRBV5-6 to TRBJ1-2, with 7 bases lining up with TRBD1. Germline CDR1 reads SGHDT; CDR2 reads YYEEEE. This CDR3 has 15 residues. The V and J ends lost 4 bases and 4 bases, in that order; junction bases with no gene match: 10. CDR3 residues: CASSKRQGLLYGYTF. The CDR3 DNA reads as TGTGCCAGCAGCAAGAGACAGGGCCTCCTCTATGGCTACACCTTC. The entire variable domain, with the rest obtained from reference TRBV5-6 and TRBJ1-2, is as follows: DAGVTQSPTHLIKTRGQQVTLRCSPKSGHDTVSWYQQALGQGPQFIFQYYEEEERQRGNFPDRFSGHQFPNYSSELNVNALLLGDSALYLCASSKRQGLLYGYTFGSGTRLTVV.

The CDR3 protein is CASSLGGGTTDTQYF. CDR3 DNA sequence: TGTGCCAGCAGCTTAGGGGGGGGTACCACAGATACGCAGTATTTT. J is TRBJ2-3 and V is TRBV7-9, with 7 positions matching TRBD2. Germline CDR1 is SEHNR and CDR2 is FQNEAQ (reference sequence). V was clipped by 1 base and J by 2 bases; unmatched bases: 3. The CDR3 runs 15 residues.

The V call is TRBV29-1, the J call TRBJ2-5; 7 nucleotides align to TRBD1. V was pared by 5 bases and J by 0 bases, with 3 bases of the junction left unmatched. In germline, CDR1 is SQVTM, CDR2 ANQGSEA. CDR3 length: 13 residues. CDR3 amino acids: CSVLTGNQETQYF. The CDR3 DNA is TGCAGCGTTCTGACAGGGAACCAAGAGACCCAGTACTTC. The variable domain in full, completed from reference TRBV29-1 and TRBJ2-5, reads SAVISQKPSRDICQRGTSLTIQCQVDSQVTMMFWYRQQPGQSLTLIATANQGSEATYESGFVIDKFPISRPNLTFSTLTVSNMSPEDSSIYLCSVLTGNQETQYFGPGTRLLVL.

The J gene is TRBJ1-5, the V gene TRBV19, with TRBD1 matching 10 bases. Trimming took 5 bases from V and 7 from J; bases not matched to a gene: 5. Germline loops: CDR1 LNHDA, CDR2 SQIVND (reference sequence). CDR3 size: 14 residues. CDR3 amino acids: CASSLTGGSQPQHF. For the CDR3, the DNA is TGTGCCAGTAGTCTGACAGGGGGCAGCCAGCCCCAGCATTTT.

The chain links TRBV6-6 to TRBJ2-1; 8 nucleotides agree with TRBD2. Germline CDR1 reads MNHNY; CDR2 reads SVGAGI (reference sequence). V trimming: 2 bases; J trimming: 2 bases; junction bases outside the gene matches: 5. This CDR3 spans 16 amino acids. For the CDR3, the DNA is TGTGCCAGCAGTTACCCCGGGGGGGGCGCCTACAATGAGCAGTTCTTC. This sequence encodes CASSYPGGGAYNEQFF.

V and J are TRBV6-1 and TRBJ1-2; D perhaps matches TRBD1 (5 bases). Germline V gene data show CDR1 as MNHNS and CDR2 as SASEGT. This CDR3 contains 13 residues. The V gene lost 5 bases and the J gene lost 8 bases, with 15 bases spanning the gap. CDR3 DNA: TGTGCCAGCAGTAGTAGGGGAAATGAAGGCTACACCTTC. Translated: CASSSRGNEGYTF.

The rearrangement links TRBV10-1 to TRBJ1-1; 10 nucleotides align to TRBD1. The CDR3 runs to 14 residues. V trimming: 6 bases; J trimming: 3 bases; junction bases outside the gene matches: 4. CDR1 WNHNN and CDR2 SYGVQD come from the germline V gene (reference sequence). The CDR3 loop reads CASRLGQGDTEAFF. DNA of the CDR3: TGCGCCAGCAGACTCGGACAGGGGGACACTGAAGCTTTCTTT.

This chain joins TRBV19 and TRBJ2-3, with TRBD1 as a possible D gene (5 bases). The germline gives CDR1 LNHDA, CDR2 SQIVND (reference sequence). The CDR3 is 18 residues long. Deletions cut 7 bases from V and 6 bases from J, with 29 bases between. CDR3 in DNA: TGTGCCAGTACTGCCCACGGAATGGACATCCCTCGGTTGGATACGCAGTATTTT. The encoded protein is CASTAHGMDIPRLDTQYF. Full variable domain (remainder filled in from reference TRBV19 and TRBJ2-3): DGGITQSPKYLFRKEGQNVTLSCEQNLNHDAMYWYRQDPGQGLRLIYYSQIVNDFQKGDIAEGYSVSREKKESFPLTVTSAQKNPTAFYLCASTAHGMDIPRLDTQYFGPGTRLTVL.

This clone was counted only a few times. The rearrangement joins TRBV5-1 to TRBJ1-1; D might be TRBD1 (6 bases). The CDR3 contains 15 residues. Germline V gene data show CDR1 as SGHRS and CDR2 as YFSETQ. V was clipped by 0 bases and J by 0 bases, with 9 bases between them. The CDR3 sequence is CASSLDQGMNTEAFF. Here the CDR3 DNA reads TGCGCCAGCAGCTTGGACCAGGGGATGAACACTGAAGCTTTCTTT. Drawing the rest from reference TRBV5-1 and TRBJ1-1, the complete variable domain is KAGVTQTPRYLIKTRGQQVTLSCSPISGHRSVSWYQQTPGQGLQFLFEYFSETQRNKGNFPGRFSGRQFSNSRSEMNVSTLELGDSALYLCASSLDQGMNTEAFFGQGTRLTVV.

The chain joins TRBV7-9 to TRBJ1-4; 8 bases map to TRBD1. This CDR3 spans 15 amino acids. The germline gives CDR1 SEHNR, CDR2 FQNEAQ (reference sequence). V dropped 4 bases and J dropped 3; count of bases not matched to a gene: 4. CDR3 DNA: TGTGCCAGCAGCTCACAGGGGGATCCTAATGAAAAACTGTTTTTT. It encodes CASSSQGDPNEKLFF. Based on the CDR3 plus reference TRBV7-9 and TRBJ1-4, the full variable domain is DTGVSQNPRHKITKRGQNVTFRCDPISEHNRLYWYRQTLGQGPEFLTYFQNEAQLEKSRLLSDRFSAERPKGSFSTLEIQRTEQGDSAMYLCASSSQGDPNEKLFFGSGTQLSVL.

The chain combines TRBV5-1 with TRBJ1-1; 11 bases fit TRBD1. With 4 bases clipped from V and 4 bases from J, the junction kept 6 bases outside the gene matches. The CDR3 is 15 amino acids. Germline V lookup: CDR1 SGHRS, CDR2 YFSETQ. The CDR3 DNA sequence: TGCGCCAGCAGCCCAGGACAGGGGGCTTTCACTGAAGCTTTCTTT. Its protein is CASSPGQGAFTEAFF. The variable domain in full, with the rest retrieved from reference TRBV5-1 and TRBJ1-1, is KAGVTQTPRYLIKTRGQQVTLSCSPISGHRSVSWYQQTPGQGLQFLFEYFSETQRNKGNFPGRFSGRQFSNSRSEMNVSTLELGDSALYLCASSPGQGAFTEAFFGQGTRLTVV.